This T cell receptor (beta chain) was profiled in a study of blood T cell repertoires in COVID-19. The germline V gene has CDR1 SGHTA and CDR2 FQGNSA. This CDR3 region has 14 residues. Trimming left V 6 bases short and J 6 bases short, with 18 bases between. Original processing methods: Estimation of nucleated cell counts was performed using reference gene primer amplification. Profiled with immunoSEQ multiplex PCR; TCRdb holds only in-frame clones, not every one. Clone size and the V and J calls come from that table; the DNA yielded D and trimming. Of about 60,000 clones in the sample, more than 60% were seen once.

The chain uses TRBV7-2 and TRBJ2-7, with D tentatively TRBD1 (6 bases). The receptor was isolated from a human donor in a cohort sampled during active COVID-19. The specimen was peripheral blood. The CDR3 here is CASRGGRGRGEQYF. The CDR3 DNA is TGTGCCAGCAGAGGCGGCAGGGGAAGAGGCGAGCAGTACTTC.